The entry below gives a single T cell receptor beta chain sequence along with its context. Its antigen is currently unknown. The entry originates in a study of shared clonotypes between healthy human individuals. Study context: Three CD4 naive, three CD4 memory, two CD8 naive and one CD8 memory plate were used per donor. General study results and limits: Donors were few, which limited the genetic and exposure-history diversity represented.

The germline gives CDR1 SGDLS, CDR2 YYNGEE. With 3 bases removed from V and 6 bases from J, the gap between germline ends came to 25 bases. The CDR3 contains 17 residues. A deep-level run was used for the assay. Data came from immunoSEQ multiplex PCR; TCRdb stores just in-frame clones and leaves some out. The sample lists about 960,000 clones, around 80% occurring once. A split of CD4+ cells into CD45RA+ naive and CD45RA-negative memory subsets was performed. The receptor's source is a young man in good health. The source material was memory CD4+ T cells sorted from blood. Documented subset: CD45RA-negative fraction. This rearrangement joins TRBV9 to TRBJ2-7, with D perhaps matching TRBD1 or TRBD2 (5 bases each). CDR3 DNA: TGTGCCAGCAGCGCGAGACTTGGACACGCCCAGAGCGGCGAGCAGTACTTC. It codes for CASSARLGHAQSGEQYF. Combining the CDR3 with reference TRBV9 and TRBJ2-7 gives the whole variable domain DSGVTQTPKHLITATGQRVTLRCSPRSGDLSVYWYQQSLDQGLQFLIQYYNGEERAKGNILERFSAQQFPDLHSELNLSSLELGDSALYFCASSARLGHAQSGEQYFGPGTRLTVT.